This TCR beta chain stems from a study of T cell responses to AZD1222 COVID-19 vaccine. In the study overall: Pooled together were second doses at about 4 or about 12 weeks.

This clone was seen just once. Its matching antigen is unknown. Study observations and caveats: Regions 160-218 and 743-854 dominated among vaccine-associated CD4 TCRs spanning spike. Compared with day 0, the breadth and depth of the Spike-specific TCR repertoire rose significantly after two doses of AZD1222. Recipients of AZD1222 seropositive at baseline numbered only 5 or 6.

The germline gives CDR1 SGHAT, CDR2 FQNNGV. This CDR3 has 16 amino acids. V lost 4 bases, J lost 0 bases, and 16 bases lay in between. Profiling relied on immunoSEQ multiplex PCR, and the TCRdb table lists in-frame clones only, not all of them. The sample records approximately 130,000 clones, roughly 93% being singletons. This TCR was recovered from an adult in good health. V usage is TRBV11-2 and J usage is TRBJ2-7; D may match TRBD1 or TRBD2 (5 bases each). This sample comprised peripheral blood, obtained on day 0 of AZD1222 vaccination. As DNA, the CDR3 is TGTGCCAGCAGCTCCAGCCCCAGGGACCCCTCCTACGAGCAGTACTTC. Translated, it gives CASSSSPRDPSYEQYF.